This T cell receptor beta chain appears in the sequencing data of a study of blood T cell repertoires in COVID-19. Study-wide context: Acute and convalescent COVID-19 samples came from the United States, Italy and Spain. From T cells, B-cell-depleted T cells, or PBMCs came the material, which was cDNA or gDNA.

Authors' data handling: Amplification of reference gene primers provided the estimated nucleated cell counts. Assay used: immunoSEQ multiplex PCR; TCRdb lists only in-frame clones, some missing. V, J and clone size were drawn from that table, and D and trimming were deduced from the DNA. The sample shows approximately 170,000 clones, over 65% of them seen only once. This CDR3 spans 11 amino acids. Germline lookup yields CDR1 SGHAT and CDR2 FQNNGV. V gave up 6 bases and J gave up 10 bases, with 12 bases separating them. The sequencing input was peripheral blood. The V gene is TRBV11-2, the J gene TRBJ1-1; D is unclear. The TCR originated in a woman older than 75 with acute or convalescent COVID-19. CDR3 coding DNA: TGTGCCAGCAGGTCCGTCACCGGAGCTTTCTTT. It encodes CASRSVTGAFF.